These T cell receptor beta chains were read from a single sample in a study of TIL therapy for anti-PD-1-resistant metastatic lung cancer. Sequencing was performed with immunoSEQ multiplex PCR; in TCRdb, only in-frame clones are kept and a portion is missing. The sample consists of about 12,000 clones, 58% of them appearing once. Here the sequenced sample was tumor tissue, taken at baseline. The receptors were gathered from a person between 25 and 80 years old with non-small cell lung cancer. CDR3s include the opening cysteine and the closing phenylalanine or tryptophan. A D gene is named only where the DNA matches it firmly. Part of the rows lack a size; the others show once, few, many or a class for expanded clones.

cdr3_nt	cdr3_aa	j_call	v_call	clone_size	d_call
TGTGCCAGCAGTGAACTAGCGGGGGGGCCAGATACGCAGTATTTT	CASSELAGGPDTQYF	TRBJ2-3	TRBV6-1	NA	TRBD2
TGTGCCAGCAGCCAGGACAGGGCTGGCAATCAGCCCCAGCATTTT	CASSQDRAGNQPQHF	TRBJ1-5	TRBV6-5	NA	TRBD1
TGTGCCAGTAGTATAGATTTGACCCCCAGGGACAATCAGCCCCAGCATTTT	CASSIDLTPRDNQPQHF	TRBJ1-5	TRBV19	NA	NA
TGTGCCAGCAGTGTGGGTACGGGCGAGCAGTACTTC	CASSVGTGEQYF	TRBJ2-7	TRBV6-6	NA	NA
TGTGCCAGCAGCTTAGATCCTACTGAGGAGGGGGACTACGAGCAGTACTTC	CASSLDPTEEGDYEQYF	TRBJ2-7	TRBV11-2	NA	NA
TGTGCCAGCAGTTACTCTCAGGGGGCCATGTACTTC	CASSYSQGAMYF	TRBJ2-4	TRBV6-5	NA	TRBD1
TGTGCCAGTAGTCGGGTTCATCGCAATCAGCCCCAGCATTTT	CASSRVHRNQPQHF	TRBJ1-5	TRBV19	once	NA
TGCGCCAGCAGCCTCACAGGGAACACTGAAGCTTTCTTT	CASSLTGNTEAFF	TRBJ1-1	TRBV5-1	NA	NA
TGTGCCAGCAGCTTAGATCCTAACACCGGGGAGTTGTTTTTT	CASSLDPNTGELFF	TRBJ2-2	TRBV11-2	NA	NA
TGTGCCAGCAGTTATGAGTCGACGGGACATGATGAAAAACTGTTTTTT	CASSYESTGHDEKLFF	TRBJ1-4	TRBV2	NA	NA
TGTGCCAGCAGTTCCCCTCGGGCCTTTAGCACCGGGGAGCTGTTTTTT	CASSSPRAFSTGELFF	TRBJ2-2	TRBV27	few	NA
TGTGCCAGCGCCCTTGACAGGGACACTGAAGCTTTCTTT	CASALDRDTEAFF	TRBJ1-1	TRBV9	NA	TRBD1